The next 22 T cell receptor beta chains were all read from a single sample in a study of human T cells and chemical hapten exposure. Time point in this sample: healthy volunteer bleed at 2 weeks. Extraction yielded total RNA from whole blood (unfractionated). TCRdb analysed the RACE reads with MiXCR anew, one entry per CDR3 protein. The sample shows roughly 30,000 distinct CDR3 sequences, 6.5% to 9% of them seen only once. Input material: whole blood. These TCRs come from a human donor in good health. Some clones in this sample may be carry-over from other donors' samples.

This clonotype was detected a few times. V and J are TRBV24-1 and TRBJ2-3; 7 positions match TRBD1. V was pared by 7 bases and J by 5 bases, with 14 bases of the junction left unmatched. This CDR3 region has 16 residues. The germline CDR1 and CDR2 sequences are KGHDR and SFDVKD. CDR3 coding DNA: TGTGCCACCAGGGGGGCTTACTCGCAGGGGGAAGATACGCAGTATTTT. Translation: CATRGAYSQGEDTQYF.

This clonotype was picked up many times. The chain couples TRBV6-6 to TRBJ2-7; possible D gene TRBD1, 6 bases. This CDR3 has 15 amino acids. The germline V gene encodes CDR1 MNHNY and CDR2 SVGAGI (reference sequence). V was cut by 6 bases and J by 2 bases, with 17 bases left in between. The CDR3, as DNA: TGTGCCAGCAGGGACACCGGGACAAAAACCTACGAGCAGTACTTC. Residues: CASRDTGTKTYEQYF.

This clonotype was picked up many times. The chain employs TRBV29-1 and TRBJ1-1; D ambiguous. The germline V and J ends were trimmed by 0 bases and 1 base, with 9 bases remaining between them. The length of the CDR3 is 14 residues. Germline lookup yields CDR1 SQVTM and CDR2 ANQGSEA. CDR3 sequence reads: CSVEEQLRNTEAFF. The CDR3 DNA reads TGCAGCGTTGAAGAGCAGCTAAGGAACACTGAAGCTTTCTTT.

This clonotype has at least ten counts. This sequence joins TRBV6-5 and TRBJ1-3; D remains unclear. Deletions cut 2 bases from V and 0 bases from J, with 11 bases between. Germline CDR1 and CDR2: MNHEY and SVGAGI. The CDR3 runs to 16 residues. CDR3 amino acids: CASSYAGRDSGNTIYF. Written as DNA, the CDR3 is TGTGCCAGCAGTTACGCAGGACGTGACTCTGGAAACACCATATATTTT.

The chain is built from TRBV15 and TRBJ2-7; D is possibly TRBD1 or TRBD2 (6 bases each). In germline, CDR1 is LNHNV, CDR2 YYDKDF (reference sequence). This CDR3 has 18 amino acids. The V end was cut by 0 bases, the J end by 3 bases, with 21 bases between. This CDR3 is CATSRDRLVFGGSYEQYF. CDR3 DNA: TGTGCCACCAGCAGAGATCGTTTGGTCTTCGGGGGCAGCTACGAGCAGTACTTC.

This clonotype appeared many times. The rearrangement uses TRBV7-9 and TRBJ1-1, with D possibly being TRBD1 (5 bases). Looked up from germline, CDR1 is SEHNR and CDR2 is FQNEAQ (reference sequence). The CDR3 loop spans 13 amino acids. V gave up 2 bases and J gave up 5 bases, with 9 bases separating them. This CDR3 is CASSLNEGTEAFF. For the CDR3, the DNA is TGTGCCAGCAGCTTAAACGAGGGGACTGAAGCTTTCTTT.

This clonotype showed up many times. The chain links TRBV9 to TRBJ2-1, with 11 bases matching TRBD2. The CDR3 sequence is 20 residues long. In germline, CDR1 is SGDLS, CDR2 YYNGEE. V dropped 3 bases and J dropped 0; count of bases not matched to a gene: 14. CDR3 in DNA: TGTGCCAGCAGCGCCCCAGGGAATAGCGGGGGGGCGAGCTCCTACAATGAGCAGTTCTTC. It specifies CASSAPGNSGGASSYNEQFF.

This clonotype was recorded a few times. The chain combines TRBV29-1 with TRBJ1-1; weak D call: TRBD1 (5 bases). This CDR3 spans 13 amino acids. Germline CDR1 is SQVTM and CDR2 is ANQGSEA. Between the trimmed V and J ends, which lost 7 bases and 1 base, there was a span of 13 bases. The CDR3 region is CSGWGSRNTEAFF. The CDR3 coding sequence is TGCAGCGGTTGGGGGAGCAGGAACACTGAAGCTTTCTTT.

By frequency in the sample, this clonotype is medium-sized. The chain recombines TRBV4-2 with TRBJ2-7, with a tentative D call TRBD2 (6 bases). V lost 0 bases to trimming and J lost 0 bases, with 9 bases between them. This CDR3 is 15 amino acids long. The V gene's germline CDR1 is LGHNA and CDR2 YNFKEQ. This CDR3 reads CASSQEVADSYEQYF. The CDR3 nucleotides are TGTGCCAGCAGCCAAGAGGTAGCGGACTCCTACGAGCAGTACTTC.

This clonotype was picked up a small number of times. CDR3: CASNQGRAEINEQFF. The CDR3 DNA reads TGTGCCAGCAACCAGGGCCGGGCGGAGATCAATGAGCAGTTCTTC. V and J are TRBV6-2 or TRBV6-3 and TRBJ2-1; a weak D match, TRBD1 (5 bases). The CDR3 spans 15 residues. Trimming cost V 7 bases and J 6 bases, with 19 bases left between them. Germline assignment: CDR1 MNHEY and CDR2 SVGEGT.

Only a few counts were recorded for this clonotype. The chain recombines TRBV28 with TRBJ2-7; D unclear. Germline CDR1 MDHEN, CDR2 SYDVKM. Trimming shortened V by 7 bases and J by 3 bases, and 16 bases separated the two germline ends. The CDR3 contains 14 residues. CDR3 sequence: CASNPDGDNYEQYF. Here the CDR3 DNA reads TGTGCCAGCAACCCGGACGGTGACAACTACGAGCAGTACTTC.

This clonotype was observed a handful of times. The genes are TRBV7-9 and TRBJ2-3; the D is unclear. CDR3 length: 11 amino acids. Trimming pared 8 bases from V and 1 base from J, leaving 4 bases between. Germline V gene sequence: CDR1 SEHNR, CDR2 FQNEAQ (reference sequence). DNA for the CDR3: TGTGCCAGCTCTTGCACAGATACGCAGTATTTT. Translating gives CASSCTDTQYF.

This clonotype appeared many times. V is TRBV5-1 and J is TRBJ1-2; a possible D gene is TRBD1 (5 bases). Germline V gene sequence: CDR1 SGHRS, CDR2 YFSETQ. CDR3 length equals 15 residues. With 0 bases removed from V and 7 bases from J, the gap between germline ends came to 16 bases. For the CDR3, the DNA is TGCGCCAGCAGCTTGGCCCTGGGGGAGGGAGCTGGCTACACCTTC. Encoded protein: CASSLALGEGAGYTF.

This clonotype was counted a few times. The chain is built from TRBV27 and TRBJ1-5, with a weak D call TRBD1 (5 bases). Germline V gene data show CDR1 as MNHEY and CDR2 as SMNVEV (reference sequence). The V end was cut by 3 bases, the J end by 0 bases, with 12 bases between. The CDR3 is made up of 16 amino acids. The CDR3 sequence: CASSFRGGGSNQPQHF. CDR3 coding DNA: TGTGCCAGCAGTTTTCGGGGGGGTGGTAGCAATCAGCCCCAGCATTTT.

This clonotype was seen only a few times. The chain employs TRBV3-1 and TRBJ2-3; D is undetermined. Germline CDR1 and CDR2: LGHDT and YNNKEL (reference sequence). The CDR3 has 14 amino acids. V lost 0 bases, J lost 0 bases, and 4 bases lay in between. The CDR3 sequence is CASSQEPSTDTQYF. CDR3 DNA: TGTGCCAGCAGCCAAGAGCCTAGCACAGATACGCAGTATTTT.

This clonotype was counted ten times or more. The rearrangement joins TRBV29-1 to TRBJ2-3; tentative D call: TRBD1 (6 bases). Looked up from germline, CDR1 is SQVTM and CDR2 is ANQGSEA. V lost 3 bases to trimming and J lost 0 bases, with 19 bases between them. The CDR3 is 17 residues long. CDR3 amino acids: CSVDVQGPLFSTDTQYF. The DNA of the CDR3 is TGCAGCGTTGACGTACAGGGCCCCCTCTTTAGCACAGATACGCAGTATTTT.

This chain links TRBV10-3 with TRBJ1-2, with 8 bases lining up with TRBD1. Germline values: CDR1 ENHRY, CDR2 SYGVKD. V lost 0 bases and J lost 8; bases outside the gene matches: 17. The CDR3 totals 18 residues. As DNA, the CDR3 is TGTGCCATCAGTGAGTCGACTCAGGGGGCGCTTATCAATCGAGGCTACACCTTC. Its translation: CAISESTQGALINRGYTF.

This clonotype was found once. CDR3 nucleotides: TGTGCCAGCAGTTATCGGACAGCCCTTATCTCTGGGGCCAACGTCCTGACTTTC. It translates to CASSYRTALISGANVLTF. V and J are TRBV9 and TRBJ2-6; D is perhaps TRBD1 (6 bases). This CDR3 has 18 residues. The V and J ends lost 5 bases and 0 bases respectively, with 18 bases between them. CDR1 is SGDLS, CDR2 YYNGEE, per germline.

Only a few counts were recorded for this clonotype. The V gene is TRBV11-2, the J gene TRBJ2-3, with D unclear. This CDR3 contains 14 residues. V dropped 5 bases and J dropped 4 bases, with 13 bases sitting between them. Germline V gives CDR1 SGHAT, CDR2 FQNNGV. The CDR3 protein is CASSGTTLADTQYF. The CDR3 DNA reads TGTGCCAGCAGCGGTACTACCCTGGCAGATACGCAGTATTTT.

This clonotype has more than one count but fewer than ten. This chain connects TRBV12-3 or TRBV12-4 to TRBJ2-2, with TRBD2 matching over 13 bases. V gave up 6 bases and J gave up 7 bases; unmatched junction bases: 5. The CDR3 runs to 15 residues. The CDR3 nucleotides are TGTGCCAGCAGCCGCGGGACTAGCGGGATCGGGGAGCTGTTTTTT. It codes for CASSRGTSGIGELFF.

A word on this clonotype: A much larger clone lies one base from this, so it may be a read error. The V gene is TRBV4-3, the J gene TRBJ2-5, with D possibly matching TRBD2 (5 bases). Germline V gives CDR1 LGHNA, CDR2 YSLEER. V shed 1 base and J shed 2 bases, with 11 bases lying between them. The CDR3 contains 15 residues. The CDR3 bases are TGCGCCAGCAGCCAAGCTCGGGGATTACAAGAGACCCAGTACTTC. This encodes CASSQARGLQETQYF.

The chain has TRBV5-4 and TRBJ1-1; 7 nucleotides match TRBD1. This CDR3 region has 12 residues. Losses at the gene ends were 5 bases for V and 7 bases for J; bases not matched to a gene: 5. Per the germline V gene, CDR1 is SGHNT and CDR2 is YYREEE (reference sequence). The CDR3 loop is CASSVGQNEAFF. CDR3 bases: TGTGCCAGCAGTGTGGGACAGAATGAAGCTTTCTTT.